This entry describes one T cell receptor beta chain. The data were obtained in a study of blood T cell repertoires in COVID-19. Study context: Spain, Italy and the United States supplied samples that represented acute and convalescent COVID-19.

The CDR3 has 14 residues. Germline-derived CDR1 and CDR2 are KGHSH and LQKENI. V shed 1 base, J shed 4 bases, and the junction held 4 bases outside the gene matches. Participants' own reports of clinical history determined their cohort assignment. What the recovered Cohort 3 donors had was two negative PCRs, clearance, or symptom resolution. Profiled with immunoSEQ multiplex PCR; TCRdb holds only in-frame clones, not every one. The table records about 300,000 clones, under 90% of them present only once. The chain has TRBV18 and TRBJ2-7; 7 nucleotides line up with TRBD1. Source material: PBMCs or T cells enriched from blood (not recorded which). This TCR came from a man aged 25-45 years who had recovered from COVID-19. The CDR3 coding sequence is TGTGCCAGCTCACCACAGGGACAGAGTTACGAGCAGTACTTC. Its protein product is CASSPQGQSYEQYF.